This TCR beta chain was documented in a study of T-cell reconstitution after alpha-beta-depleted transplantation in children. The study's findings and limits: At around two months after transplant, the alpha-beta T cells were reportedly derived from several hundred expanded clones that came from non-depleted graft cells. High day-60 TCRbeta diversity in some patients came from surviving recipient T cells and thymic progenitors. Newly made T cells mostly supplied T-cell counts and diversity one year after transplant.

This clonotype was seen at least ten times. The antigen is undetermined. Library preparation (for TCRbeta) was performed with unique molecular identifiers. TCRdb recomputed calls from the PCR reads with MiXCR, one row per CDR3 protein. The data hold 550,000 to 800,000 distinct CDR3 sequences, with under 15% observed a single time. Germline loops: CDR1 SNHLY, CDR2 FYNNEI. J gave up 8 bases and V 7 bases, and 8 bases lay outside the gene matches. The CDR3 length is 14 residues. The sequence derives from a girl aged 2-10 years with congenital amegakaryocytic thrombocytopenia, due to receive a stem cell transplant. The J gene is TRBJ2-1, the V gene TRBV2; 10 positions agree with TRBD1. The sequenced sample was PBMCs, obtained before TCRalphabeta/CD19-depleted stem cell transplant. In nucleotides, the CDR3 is TGTGCCAGCACTGGGGACAGGGGCTCTGATGAGCAGTTCTTC. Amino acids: CASTGDRGSDEQFF.